This TCR beta chain was obtained from a study of blood T cell repertoires in COVID-19. Study at large: Collection of acute and convalescent COVID-19 samples took place in the United States, Italy and Spain. T cells, B-cell-depleted T cells, or PBMCs provided the cDNA or gDNA that served as material.

Germline V lookup: CDR1 SGHTA, CDR2 FQGNSA. Between the trimmed V and J ends, which lost 5 bases and 1 base, there was a span of 9 bases. There are 13 residues in the CDR3. Libraries were prepared by immunoSEQ multiplex PCR; TCRdb keeps only in-frame clonotypes and omits some of them. This sample carries about 130,000 clones, 80% to 90% of them seen once, and the ten largest clones take more than 3.5%. The receptor was isolated from a man aged 55 to 70 with COVID-19, enrolled during active disease. The sequencing input was peripheral blood. The gene calls are TRBV7-2 and TRBJ2-7; possible D gene TRBD1, 5 bases. The CDR3 coding sequence is TGTGCCAGCAGCGTGCAGGGTTCCTACGAGCAGTACTTC. Translating gives CASSVQGSYEQYF.